This is a list of T cell receptor beta chains from one sample in a study of T-cell memory formation after mild COVID-19. TCRdb re-derived calls from the 5' RACE reads in MiXCR, one entry per CDR3 protein. The sample yields 75,000 to 90,000 distinct CDR3 sequences, around 14% seen once. The material sequenced was PBMCs or a T cell subset sorted from them (not recorded which). Receptors were obtained from an adult woman who had mild COVID-19 (a few samples of this study predate the infection). Cell type and time point are not known. Each CDR3 is given with its conserved first and last residue. A D gene is named only where the DNA matches it firmly. Where a row states a size, it is once, few, many or the class of an expanded clone; other rows omit it.

TRBV20-1	TRBJ1-2	.	.	CSARPGTGSYGYTF	TGCAGTGCTAGACCCGGGACGGGAAGCTATGGCTACACCTTC
TRBV12-3/TRBV12-4	TRBJ1-1	.	.	CASSFTEAFF	TGTGCCAGCAGTTTCACTGAAGCTTTCTTT
TRBV5-1	TRBJ2-3	.	TRBD2	CASRAGGPIDTQYF	TGCGCCAGCAGAGCGGGAGGGCCGATAGATACGCAGTATTTT
TRBV2	TRBJ1-2	few	.	CASPTHIPYGYTF	TGTGCCAGCCCCACTCATATCCCCTATGGCTACACCTTC
TRBV9	TRBJ2-7	few	TRBD1	CASSGGQGANEQYF	TGTGCCAGCAGCGGTGGACAGGGGGCGAACGAGCAGTACTTC
TRBV7-6	TRBJ2-7	.	.	CASSLGDVGPYEQYF	TGTGCCAGCAGCTTGGGGGATGTGGGCCCCTACGAGCAGTACTTC
TRBV6-5	TRBJ2-7	few	TRBD1	CASRPGTGFPYEQYF	TGTGCCAGCAGGCCCGGGACAGGGTTTCCATACGAGCAGTACTTC
TRBV29-1	TRBJ2-2	.	.	CSVAGQRTGELFF	TGCAGCGTTGCGGGACAACGCACCGGGGAGCTGTTTTTT
TRBV4-1	TRBJ2-7	few	.	CASSLDGPGYEQYF	TGCGCCAGCAGCCTAGACGGACCCGGCTACGAGCAGTACTTC
TRBV4-1	TRBJ2-7	many	.	CASSQGGYEQYF	TGCGCCAGCAGCCAAGGAGGGTACGAGCAGTACTTC
TRBV27	TRBJ2-1	.	.	CASSLKGSNEQFF	TGTGCCAGCAGTTTAAAGGGCAGTAATGAGCAGTTCTTC
TRBV7-6	TRBJ2-5	few	TRBD2	CASSHPIGLAGGRQETQYF	TGTGCCAGCAGCCATCCTATAGGACTAGCGGGGGGCCGCCAAGAGACCCAGTACTTC
TRBV6-4	TRBJ2-5	few	TRBD2	CASSEGLAGQETQYF	TGTGCCAGCAGTGAGGGACTAGCGGGTCAAGAGACCCAGTACTTC
TRBV5-6	TRBJ2-3	many	.	CASSFGGSTDTQYF	TGTGCCAGCAGCTTCGGCGGGAGCACAGATACGCAGTATTTT
TRBV29-1	TRBJ2-1	.	TRBD2	CSVEGGSGVFTNEQFF	TGCAGCGTTGAAGGTGGAAGCGGGGTGTTTACGAATGAGCAGTTCTTC
TRBV29-1	TRBJ2-1	.	TRBD2	CSVDSSGALNEQFF	TGCAGCGTTGATTCGAGCGGGGCTCTCAATGAGCAGTTCTTC
TRBV9	TRBJ1-1	few	TRBD1	CASSPQARRGTNTEAFF	TGTGCCAGCAGCCCTCAGGCTCGCAGGGGGACGAACACTGAAGCTTTCTTT
TRBV2	TRBJ2-2	few	.	CASSEIAGELFF	TGTGCCAGCAGCGAAATTGCCGGGGAGCTGTTTTTT
TRBV4-3	TRBJ2-2	.	TRBD1	CASSQDSRTGSTGELFF	TGCGCCAGCAGCCAAGATAGTCGGACAGGGAGCACCGGGGAGCTGTTTTTT
TRBV11-2	TRBJ2-3	.	.	CASSGTAADTQYF	TGTGCCAGCAGCGGCACGGCCGCAGATACGCAGTATTTT
TRBV6-2/TRBV6-3	TRBJ2-7	few	.	CASSHRTGIAYEQYF	TGTGCCAGCAGTCATAGAACAGGGATCGCCTACGAGCAGTACTTC
TRBV24-1	TRBJ2-1	few	TRBD2	CATSDHGLAGGRDEQFF	TGTGCCACCAGTGACCATGGACTAGCGGGAGGGCGCGATGAGCAGTTCTTC
TRBV27	TRBJ2-7	.	.	CASSPTLSYEQYF	TGTGCCAGCAGTCCTACCCTGTCCTACGAGCAGTACTTC
TRBV19	TRBJ2-7	.	.	CASSISVTDSYEQYF	TGTGCCAGTAGTATTTCAGTGACAGACTCCTACGAGCAGTACTTC
TRBV6-6	TRBJ1-4	.	.	CASSYPNATNEKLFF	TGTGCCAGCAGTTACCCTAATGCAACTAATGAAAAACTGTTTTTT
TRBV7-9	TRBJ2-3	.	TRBD1	CASSWTGEDTQYF	TGTGCCAGCAGCTGGACAGGGGAAGATACGCAGTATTTT
TRBV4-2	TRBJ2-1	many	TRBD2	CASSQEGSSGAYNEQFF	TGTGCCAGCAGCCAGGAGGGGTCTAGCGGGGCCTACAATGAGCAGTTCTTC
TRBV20-1	TRBJ2-7	.	.	CSARAPTGREPYEQYF	TGCAGTGCTAGGGCCCCCACAGGAAGAGAGCCCTACGAGCAGTACTTC
TRBV4-2	TRBJ2-1	few	TRBD1	CASSQDPDRVWGDEQFF	TGTGCCAGCAGCCAAGACCCTGACAGGGTGTGGGGCGATGAGCAGTTCTTC
TRBV12-3/TRBV12-4	TRBJ2-2	.	.	CASSFGGAGELFF	TGTGCCAGCAGCTTCGGGGGTGCCGGGGAGCTGTTTTTT
TRBV9	TRBJ2-7	.	.	CASSSPREGSYEQYF	TGTGCCAGCAGCTCGCCCAGGGAAGGGTCCTACGAGCAGTACTTC
TRBV7-9	TRBJ2-7	many	.	CASGGSSYEQYF	TGTGCCAGCGGCGGCTCATCCTACGAGCAGTACTTC
TRBV7-9	TRBJ2-1	.	.	CASSSPGGPSYNEQFF	TGTGCCAGCAGCTCGCCCGGGGGGCCGTCCTACAATGAGCAGTTCTTC
TRBV7-9	TRBJ2-7	few	.	CASSPPLRGWDEQYF	TGTGCCAGCAGCCCCCCCTTGAGGGGCTGGGACGAGCAGTACTTC
TRBV5-1	TRBJ1-6	few	TRBD1	CASSPGTDNSPLHF	TGCGCCAGCAGTCCCGGGACAGATAATTCACCCCTCCACTTT
TRBV24-1	TRBJ2-1	.	TRBD2	CATSDLGSGRGEQFF	TGTGCCACCAGTGATTTAGGAAGCGGGAGAGGTGAGCAGTTCTTC
TRBV12-3/TRBV12-4	TRBJ2-3	few	.	CASSPLVGPSTDTQYF	TGTGCCAGCAGTCCCCTTGTCGGGCCAAGCACAGATACGCAGTATTTT
TRBV6-6	TRBJ2-3	.	TRBD1	CASRLQGVVTTQYF	TGTGCCAGCAGGCTCCAGGGGGTCGTCACTACGCAGTATTTT
TRBV12-3/TRBV12-4	TRBJ2-7	.	TRBD2	CASSPQRDQYGGEQYF	TGTGCCAGCAGTCCCCAGCGGGACCAATATGGAGGAGAGCAGTACTTC
TRBV11-2	TRBJ2-3	.	.	CASSLEGPRTDTQYF	TGTGCCAGCAGCTTAGAGGGCCCTAGGACAGATACGCAGTATTTT
TRBV4-1	TRBJ2-7	few	TRBD1	CASSQDPGQEAYEQYF	TGCGCCAGCAGCCAAGATCCGGGACAGGAGGCCTACGAGCAGTACTTC
TRBV12-5	TRBJ2-3	few	.	CASGLAPGEGTDTQYF	TGTGCTAGTGGTTTAGCCCCGGGAGAAGGCACAGATACGCAGTATTTT